These 6 T cell receptor beta chains share one sample of origin, sequenced in a study of T cell responses to AZD1222 COVID-19 vaccine. The repertoire was sequenced with immunoSEQ multiplex PCR; TCRdb's copy has only in-frame clones and lacks some. Of about 130,000 clones detected, 90% to 95% appear once; the ten largest clones hold 2.5% to 3%. The sequencing here drew on peripheral blood, taken on day 0 of AZD1222 vaccination. These receptors originate from an adult in good health.

This sequence joins TRBV27 and TRBJ2-7; no reliable D call. Trimming took 5 bases from V and 5 from J, leaving 13 bases between them. The CDR3 consists of 13 residues. Looked up from germline, CDR1 is MNHEY and CDR2 is SMNVEV (reference sequence). The CDR3 bases are TGTGCCAGCAGTCTCACAACAGTGAACGAGCAGTACTTC. It specifies CASSLTTVNEQYF.

For the CDR3, the DNA is TGTGCCAGCAGCTTTTTAGTGGGGACAGGGAGGAGCACTGAAGCTTTCTTT. This encodes CASSFLVGTGRSTEAFF. The rearrangement joins TRBV7-2 to TRBJ1-1; TRBD1 matches at 9 bases. Trimming took 3 bases from V and 4 from J; bases not matched to a gene: 12. Germline V CDR1 and CDR2: SGHTA, FQGNSA. The CDR3 contains 17 residues.

This chain uses TRBV7-3 with TRBJ2-2; a weak D match, TRBD2 (6 bases). Trimming pared 4 bases from V and 4 bases from J, leaving 13 bases between. The CDR3 consists of 15 residues. Germline loops: CDR1 SGHTA, CDR2 FQGTGA. The CDR3 region is CASSSLASGTGELFF. CDR3 nucleotides: TGTGCCAGCAGCTCTCTAGCGTCGGGCACCGGGGAGCTGTTTTTT.

This clone came up once. J is TRBJ2-3 and V is TRBV29-1; a possible D gene is TRBD2 (5 bases). Germline loops: CDR1 SQVTM, CDR2 ANQGSEA. CDR3 length equals 13 residues. V was shortened by 3 bases and J by 5 bases, with 12 bases between the two germline ends. CDR3 in amino acids: CSVDPRGVDTQYF. The DNA of the CDR3 is TGCAGCGTTGACCCCCGGGGAGTAGATACGCAGTATTTT.

V and J are TRBV5-1 and TRBJ1-2; 7 bases align to TRBD1. This CDR3 spans 16 amino acids. The junction had 9 bases not matched to a gene; V was cut back by 0 bases and J by 4 bases. CDR1 and CDR2 (germline): SGHRS, YFSETQ. The CDR3 region is CASSLAFSQGGYGYTF. The CDR3 DNA follows: TGCGCCAGCAGCTTGGCATTTAGTCAGGGGGGCTATGGCTACACCTTC. The full variable domain, in which reference TRBV5-1 and TRBJ1-2 provide the parts outside the CDR3, is KAGVTQTPRYLIKTRGQQVTLSCSPISGHRSVSWYQQTPGQGLQFLFEYFSETQRNKGNFPGRFSGRQFSNSRSEMNVSTLELGDSALYLCASSLAFSQGGYGYTFGSGTRLTVV.

The rearrangement joins TRBV2 to TRBJ1-2; 8 bases match TRBD1. The germline V gene has CDR1 SNHLY and CDR2 FYNNEI. V shed 4 bases and J 2 bases; nucleotides not matched to a gene: 0. There are 13 residues in the CDR3. This CDR3 reads CASSGQGNYGYTF. DNA for the CDR3: TGTGCCAGCAGTGGACAGGGGAACTATGGCTACACCTTC.